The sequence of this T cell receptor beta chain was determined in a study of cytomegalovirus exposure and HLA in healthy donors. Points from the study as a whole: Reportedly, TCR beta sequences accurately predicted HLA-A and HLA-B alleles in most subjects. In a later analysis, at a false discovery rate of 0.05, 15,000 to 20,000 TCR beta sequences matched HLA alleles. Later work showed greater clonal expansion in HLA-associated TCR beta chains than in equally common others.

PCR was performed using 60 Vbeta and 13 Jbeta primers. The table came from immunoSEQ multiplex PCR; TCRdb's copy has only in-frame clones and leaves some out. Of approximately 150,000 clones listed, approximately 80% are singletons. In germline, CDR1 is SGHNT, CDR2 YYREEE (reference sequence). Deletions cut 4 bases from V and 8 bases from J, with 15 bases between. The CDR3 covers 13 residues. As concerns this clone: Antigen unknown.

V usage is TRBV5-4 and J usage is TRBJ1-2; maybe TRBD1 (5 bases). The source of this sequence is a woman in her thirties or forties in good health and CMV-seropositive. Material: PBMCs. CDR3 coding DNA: TGTGCCAGCAGCCAACGGGGGGAAAGAGGCTACACCTTC. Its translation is CASSQRGERGYTF.